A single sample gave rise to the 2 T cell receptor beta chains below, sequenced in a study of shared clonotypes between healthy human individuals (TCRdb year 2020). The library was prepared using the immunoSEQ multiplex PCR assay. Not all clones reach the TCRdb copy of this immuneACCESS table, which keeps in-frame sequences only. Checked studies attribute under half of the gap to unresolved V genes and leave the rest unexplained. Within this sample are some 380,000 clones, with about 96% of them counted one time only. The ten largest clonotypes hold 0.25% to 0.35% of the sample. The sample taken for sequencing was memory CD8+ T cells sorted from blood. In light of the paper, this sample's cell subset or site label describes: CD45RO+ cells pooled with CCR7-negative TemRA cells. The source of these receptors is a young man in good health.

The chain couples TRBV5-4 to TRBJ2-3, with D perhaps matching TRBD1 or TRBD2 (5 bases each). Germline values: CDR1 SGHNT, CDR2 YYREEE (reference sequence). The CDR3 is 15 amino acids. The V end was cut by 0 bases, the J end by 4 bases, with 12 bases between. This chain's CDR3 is CASSLAWDRSDTQYF. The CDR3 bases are TGTGCCAGCAGCTTGGCCTGGGACCGCTCAGATACGCAGTATTTT.

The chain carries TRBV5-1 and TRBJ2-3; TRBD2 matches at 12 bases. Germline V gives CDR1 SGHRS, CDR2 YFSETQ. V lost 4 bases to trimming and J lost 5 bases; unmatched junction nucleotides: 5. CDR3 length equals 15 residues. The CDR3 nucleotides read TGCGCCAGCAGCCAAACTAGCGGGGGGATAGATACGCAGTATTTT. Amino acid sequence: CASSQTSGGIDTQYF. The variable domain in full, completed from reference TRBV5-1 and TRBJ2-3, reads KAGVTQTPRYLIKTRGQQVTLSCSPISGHRSVSWYQQTPGQGLQFLFEYFSETQRNKGNFPGRFSGRQFSNSRSEMNVSTLELGDSALYLCASSQTSGGIDTQYFGPGTRLTVL.